The 31 T cell receptor beta chains below all came from one sample that was sequenced in a study of neurological immune-mediated disorders (dated by TCRdb to between 2018 and 2020). Receptor libraries were prepared by 5' RACE. Sequencer: Illumina HiSeq 2500. The public reads were run again by TCRdb, first through fastp at Q25 and then through MiXCR, and only productive beta chains were kept. Each record represents a unique CDR3 protein, reported with the most common genes and DNA among its rows. The sample table records around 26,000 distinct CDR3 sequences; 2.5% to 4% of these occur just once. Clones ranked in the top ten supply approximately 6.7% of the sample. Sample: PBMCs. These receptor sequences come from a woman aged 25 to 39 with multiple sclerosis.

This clonotype has just a few counts. The J gene is TRBJ2-3, the V gene TRBV5-1; TRBD1 aligns across 12 bases. With 7 bases clipped from V and 2 bases from J, the junction kept 11 bases outside the gene matches. CDR3 length equals 17 residues. Germline V gene sequence: CDR1 SGHRS, CDR2 YFSETQ. In DNA, the CDR3 is TGCGCCAGCTCCAGGCGGGGACAGGGGGCTTTCACAGATACGCAGTATTTT. Protein sequence: CASSRRGQGAFTDTQYF. Full variable domain (rest looked up from reference TRBV5-1 and TRBJ2-3): KAGVTQTPRYLIKTRGQQVTLSCSPISGHRSVSWYQQTPGQGLQFLFEYFSETQRNKGNFPGRFSGRQFSNSRSEMNVSTLELGDSALYLCASSRRGQGAFTDTQYFGPGTRLTVL.

In its sample, this clonotype was seen many times. J is TRBJ1-1 and V is TRBV11-2; D perhaps matches TRBD1 (6 bases). Deletions cut 1 base from V and 14 bases from J, with 14 bases between. Germline V gene sequence: CDR1 SGHAT, CDR2 FQNNGV. The CDR3 sequence is 12 residues long. CDR3 coding DNA: TGTGCCAGCAGCTTAGGGCCCAACAGGGCCTTCTTT. It is translated as CASSLGPNRAFF.

This clonotype was recorded many times. The rearrangement uses TRBV9 and TRBJ1-3, with 9 bases lining up with TRBD1. J gave up 6 bases and V 2 bases, and 3 bases lay outside the gene matches. Germline CDR1 is SGDLS and CDR2 is YYNGEE. CDR3 size: 14 residues. CDR3 bases: TGTGCCAGCAGCGTTACAGGGGGCGAAAACACCATATATTTT. The encoded protein is CASSVTGGENTIYF.

The table lists this clonotype with many counts. The chain links TRBV18 to TRBJ1-1; D perhaps matches TRBD1 (6 bases). V dropped 3 bases and J dropped 2 bases, with 19 bases sitting between them. Looked up from germline, CDR1 is KGHSH and CDR2 is LQKENI. The CDR3 has 17 residues. In nucleotides, the CDR3 is TGTGCCAGCTCACCCCTTGGTATCTCAGGGGCCAACACTGAAGCTTTCTTT. Translated: CASSPLGISGANTEAFF.

This clonotype was detected only a few times. Being one base from a much bigger clone, this may be a read error. The gene calls are TRBV5-1 and TRBJ2-4; maybe TRBD2 (5 bases). Germline V lookup: CDR1 SGHRS, CDR2 YFSETQ. This CDR3 spans 17 amino acids. Written as DNA, the CDR3 is TGCGCCAGCAGCCCAGCGTCGGACTTCTTAGCCAAAAAAATTCAGTACTTC. This sequence encodes CASSPASDFLAKKIQYF.

This clonotype is medium-sized in the sample. The rearrangement links TRBV5-1 to TRBJ1-1, with TRBD1 as a possible D gene (6 bases). The V end lost 4 bases, the J end lost 1 base, and 11 bases lay between the germline ends. In germline, CDR1 is SGHRS, CDR2 YFSETQ. The CDR3 spans 14 residues. CDR3 loop: CASSLEGGNTEAFF. The DNA for the CDR3 is TGCGCCAGCAGCCTCGAGGGGGGGAACACTGAAGCTTTCTTT.

This clonotype was recorded a few times. The V gene is TRBV15, the J gene TRBJ2-1; the match to TRBD1 covers 9 bases. CDR3 length: 14 residues. Trimming took 0 bases from V and 10 from J; bases not matched to a gene: 4. CDR1 is LNHNV, CDR2 YYDKDF, per germline (reference sequence). CDR3 coding DNA: TGTGCCACCAGCAGAGATACAGGGGGCAAAGAGCAGTTCTTC. It yields the protein CATSRDTGGKEQFF.

This clonotype showed up many times. The chain is built from TRBV5-1 and TRBJ2-7; no clear D gene. The CDR3 totals 14 residues. Looked up from germline, CDR1 is SGHRS and CDR2 is YFSETQ. V lost 2 bases, J lost 5 bases, and 14 bases lay in between. The DNA for the CDR3 is TGCGCCAGCAGCTTTTTCAAGACTGGGCACGAGCAGTACTTC. Amino acids: CASSFFKTGHEQYF. Full variable domain (outside the CDR3, taken from reference TRBV5-1 and TRBJ2-7): KAGVTQTPRYLIKTRGQQVTLSCSPISGHRSVSWYQQTPGQGLQFLFEYFSETQRNKGNFPGRFSGRQFSNSRSEMNVSTLELGDSALYLCASSFFKTGHEQYFGPGTRLTVT.

This clonotype was found many times. The V gene is TRBV11-1, the J gene TRBJ2-5, with 7 bases that match TRBD2. The CDR3 has 17 amino acids. Losses at the gene ends were 0 bases for V and 5 bases for J; bases not matched to a gene: 12. Germline lookup yields CDR1 SGHAT and CDR2 FQDESV (reference sequence). CDR3 residues: CASSLAGGPEEEETQYF. The CDR3 DNA reads as TGTGCCAGCAGCTTAGCGGGAGGGCCGGAGGAGGAGGAGACCCAGTACTTC.

This clonotype was seen repeatedly, ten times or more. V is TRBV12-3 or TRBV12-4 and J is TRBJ2-3; possibly TRBD2 for D (6 bases). The CDR3 has 22 residues. Trimming left V 2 bases short and J 0 bases short, with 30 bases between. The CDR3 loop reads CASSLSPQRGASSPRSTDTQYF. The CDR3 DNA reads as TGTGCCAGCAGTTTATCCCCCCAGCGCGGGGCATCGTCCCCCCGCAGCACAGATACGCAGTATTTT.

This clonotype was counted many times. V is TRBV12-3 or TRBV12-4 and J is TRBJ2-7; D assignment may be TRBD1 or TRBD2 (5 bases each). The CDR3 spans 15 residues. Trimming pared 1 base from V and 2 bases from J, leaving 12 bases between. The CDR3 protein is CASSLGWDGAYEQYF. CDR3 sequence (DNA): TGTGCCAGCAGTTTAGGGTGGGACGGAGCCTACGAGCAGTACTTC.

This clonotype was seen repeatedly, ten times or more. The genes are TRBV12-3 or TRBV12-4 and TRBJ2-7; no definite D call. The CDR3 is 12 amino acids. V was shortened by 4 bases and J by 3 bases, with 7 bases between the two germline ends. Here the CDR3 reads CASSYGDYEQYF. CDR3 DNA: TGTGCCAGCAGTTATGGGGACTACGAGCAGTACTTC.

This clonotype was picked up many times. The V and J genes are TRBV7-2 and TRBJ2-7; TRBD1 or TRBD2 may be the D gene (5 bases each). V shed 5 bases and J shed 2 bases, with 13 bases lying between them. CDR1 and CDR2 (germline): SGHTA, FQGNSA. The length of the CDR3 is 14 residues. In DNA form, the CDR3 reads TGTGCCAGCAGCCGACCCGGGGCCACCTACGAGCAGTACTTC. Translated: CASSRPGATYEQYF.

This clonotype was counted ten times or more. The chain employs TRBV2 and TRBJ1-1; possibly TRBD1 for D (5 bases). The CDR3 covers 13 residues. Germline CDR1 reads SNHLY; CDR2 reads FYNNEI. The germline V and J ends were trimmed by 7 bases and 0 bases, with 9 bases remaining between them. CDR3 sequence (DNA): TGTGCCAGCATCCTGGACATGAACACTGAAGCTTTCTTT. Translating gives CASILDMNTEAFF.

This clonotype was detected many times. The V and J genes are TRBV2 and TRBJ2-3; D ambiguous. V was trimmed by 6 bases and J by 0 bases, leaving 13 bases between them. The CDR3 runs 15 residues. Germline V gene lookup returns CDR1 SNHLY and CDR2 FYNNEI. This CDR3 reads CASSPRTVSTDTQYF. The CDR3 coding sequence is TGTGCCAGCAGCCCTAGGACGGTGAGCACAGATACGCAGTATTTT.

The chain recombines TRBV18 with TRBJ1-4, with D tentatively TRBD1 (5 bases). CDR1 and CDR2 (germline): KGHSH, LQKENI. Trimming pared 1 base from V and 0 bases from J, leaving 6 bases between. There are 15 residues in the CDR3. Here the CDR3 reads CASSPRGPTNEKLFF. Here the CDR3 DNA reads TGTGCCAGCTCACCACGGGGACCAACTAATGAAAAACTGTTTTTT. Together with reference TRBV18 and TRBJ1-4, the CDR3 gives the full variable domain: NAGVMQNPRHLVRRRGQEARLRCSPMKGHSHVYWYRQLPEEGLKFMVYLQKENIIDESGMPKERFSAEFPKEGPSILRIQQVVRGDSAAYFCASSPRGPTNEKLFFGSGTQLSVL.

This clonotype is medium-sized. V and J are TRBV9 and TRBJ2-7, with a tentative D call TRBD2 (5 bases). Deletions cut 0 bases from V and 1 base from J, with 8 bases between. CDR3 length: 14 amino acids. Germline V gene sequence: CDR1 SGDLS, CDR2 YYNGEE. The CDR3 here is CASSVATGSYEQYF. For the CDR3, the DNA is TGTGCCAGCAGCGTAGCTACGGGGTCCTACGAGCAGTACTTC.

This clonotype was seen at least ten times. The chain carries TRBV20-1 and TRBJ2-2; no clear D gene. This CDR3 has 13 amino acids. Per germline, CDR1 DFQATT and CDR2 SNEGSKA (reference sequence). V shed 7 bases and J shed 1 base, with 10 bases lying between them. In nucleotides, the CDR3 is TGCAGTGTCGCCATCCTGAACACCGGGGAGCTGTTTTTT. Its protein is CSVAILNTGELFF.

Many counts were recorded for this clonotype. The V call is TRBV21-1, the J call TRBJ1-1. TRBV21-1 is assigned pseudogene status. CDR3 length: 19 residues. This CDR3 reads CASSKYGRVTEEPNTEAFF. Written as DNA, the CDR3 is TGTGCCAGCAGCAAATATGGGAGGGTAACCGAGGAACCCAATACTGAAGCTTTCTTT.

There are many counts of this clonotype. The chain links TRBV3-1 to TRBJ1-6, with 7 bases aligning to TRBD1. This CDR3 is built from 15 residues. V lost 4 bases, J lost 9 bases, and 9 bases stayed unmatched. CDR1 and CDR2 (germline): LGHDT, YNNKEL (reference sequence). The DNA of the CDR3 is TGTGCCAGCAGCCCCAGGGACAGAACCTCTTCACCCCTCCACTTT. It codes for CASSPRDRTSSPLHF.

This clonotype has ten or more counts. This chain links TRBV5-1 with TRBJ2-2; 9 bases line up with TRBD1. Unmatched junction bases numbered 4, after V lost 4 bases and J lost 3 bases. Per germline, CDR1 SGHRS and CDR2 YFSETQ. The CDR3 contains 15 residues. The CDR3 sequence is CASSLRTGDTGELFF. The CDR3 DNA is TGCGCCAGCAGCCTACGGACAGGGGACACCGGGGAGCTGTTTTTT.

This clonotype is medium-sized by share. The chain joins TRBV12-3 or TRBV12-4 to TRBJ2-1; 9 positions agree with TRBD1. V shed 5 bases, J shed 5 bases, and the junction held 7 bases outside the gene matches. CDR3 length equals 15 residues. The CDR3 region has the DNA TGTGCCAGCAGTCAACAGGGGGCAAGGAACAATGAGCAGTTCTTC. It is translated as CASSQQGARNNEQFF.

Ten or more counts support this clonotype. The rearrangement links TRBV7-2 to TRBJ1-1, with D unresolved. The CDR3 runs 15 residues. Germline CDR1 and CDR2: SGHTA and FQGNSA. V lost 7 bases and J 1 base, leaving 16 bases between the germline ends. This CDR3 is CASNPRLAGNTEAFF. CDR3 in DNA: TGTGCCAGCAACCCCAGATTAGCCGGGAACACTGAAGCTTTCTTT.

In its sample, this clonotype was seen many times. The chain links TRBV7-6 to TRBJ2-1, with TRBD1 as a possible D gene (6 bases). CDR3 size: 15 residues. Trimming removed 5 bases from V and 2 bases from J, with 13 bases in between. Germline V gene sequence: CDR1 SGHVS, CDR2 FNYEAQ. CDR3 in DNA: TGTGCCAGCAGCCCGGGACACAATCCCTACAATGAGCAGTTCTTC. Encoded protein: CASSPGHNPYNEQFF.

This clonotype was observed at least ten times. The rearrangement links TRBV6-5 to TRBJ2-2; D call uncertain. CDR1 is MNHEY, CDR2 SVGAGI, per germline. CDR3 size: 14 residues. V dropped 2 bases and J dropped 1 base, with 5 bases sitting between them. The CDR3 sequence: CASSYRLNTGELFF. The CDR3 DNA is TGTGCCAGCAGTTACCGTCTGAACACCGGGGAGCTGTTTTTT.

This clonotype was counted many times. This chain uses TRBV12-3 or TRBV12-4 with TRBJ1-1, with 9 bases identical to TRBD1. Trimming took 5 bases from V and 1 from J; bases not matched to a gene: 11. The CDR3 loop spans 17 amino acids. For the CDR3, the DNA is TGTGCCAGCAGTCCCGGGACAGGGATAATTAAGAACACTGAAGCTTTCTTT. It codes for CASSPGTGIIKNTEAFF.

This clonotype appeared many times. This chain joins TRBV18 and TRBJ2-4; weak D call: TRBD2 (6 bases). Germline CDR1 reads KGHSH; CDR2 reads LQKENI. CDR3 length: 17 residues. V was clipped by 3 bases and J by 5 bases, with 20 bases between them. As DNA, the CDR3 is TGTGCCAGCTCACCCTCCGCGCGGGGTCCAACCCAAAACATTCAGTACTTC. Its protein product is CASSPSARGPTQNIQYF. The variable domain in full, with the rest retrieved from reference TRBV18 and TRBJ2-4, is NAGVMQNPRHLVRRRGQEARLRCSPMKGHSHVYWYRQLPEEGLKFMVYLQKENIIDESGMPKERFSAEFPKEGPSILRIQQVVRGDSAAYFCASSPSARGPTQNIQYFGAGTRLSVL.

This clonotype was recorded at least ten times. The chain carries TRBV4-3 and TRBJ2-1, with TRBD2 matching 15 bases. CDR1 and CDR2 (germline): LGHNA, YSLEER. This CDR3 contains 17 residues. Trimming removed 1 base from V and 6 bases from J; junction bases left unmatched: 4. The CDR3 region has the DNA TGCGCCAGCAGCCAAGCGGGACTAGCGGGGGGTGGCAATGAGCAGTTCTTC. Amino acid sequence: CASSQAGLAGGGNEQFF.

The sample holds many counts of this clonotype. The chain carries TRBV7-9 and TRBJ1-3; D not resolved. Germline loops: CDR1 SEHNR, CDR2 FQNEAQ (reference sequence). The CDR3 has 12 residues. Trimming took 10 bases from V and 0 from J, leaving 7 bases between them. This chain's CDR3 is CATVSSGNTIYF. DNA for the CDR3: TGTGCCACCGTCAGCTCTGGAAACACCATATATTTT.

A word on this clonotype: Since the CDR3 does not end with the conserved phenylalanine or tryptophan, this likely comes from a read error. The gene calls are TRBV14 and TRBJ2-3, with 7 bases that match TRBD2. The CDR3 extends over 13 amino acids. Germline values: CDR1 SGHDN, CDR2 FVKESK. With V trimmed by 3 bases and J by 3 bases, 0 bases remained unmatched. CDR3 amino acids: CASSQGLTDTQYN. The CDR3 DNA sequence: TGTGCCAGCAGCCAGGGACTAACAGATACGCAGTATAAT.

The table lists this clonotype with many counts. This chain uses TRBV20-1 with TRBJ2-5; 9 bases agree with TRBD1. This CDR3 has 13 amino acids. The junction had 5 bases not matched to a gene; V was cut back by 1 base and J by 8 bases. CDR1 and CDR2 from the germline V gene are DFQATT and SNEGSKA (reference sequence). The CDR3 sequence: CSARGGQGITQYF. CDR3 sequence (DNA): TGCAGTGCTAGAGGGGGACAGGGTATTACCCAGTACTTC.